A selection of T cell receptor beta chains follows, all from one sample in a study of blood T cell repertoires in COVID-19. TCRdb keeps only in-frame clones here, not all; method: immunoSEQ multiplex PCR. There are 150,000 or so clones in the sample; 70% to 90% occur only once, and 5.4% lies in the top ten. Sequenced: peripheral blood. Every receptor here comes from a woman aged 45-60 years with COVID-19, enrolled during active disease. Both conserved end residues are part of each CDR3. The D gene is left open where the match is weak. Clone size appears in some rows only: once, few, many, or a class for an expanded clone.

abundance: NA; d_gene: NA; j_gene: TRBJ1-3; v_gene: TRBV15; CDR3aa: CATSRDPAAGNTIYF; CDR3nt: TGTGCCACCAGCAGAGATCCGGCAGCGGGAAACACCATATATTTT
abundance: NA; d_gene: TRBD1; j_gene: TRBJ1-5; v_gene: TRBV18; CDR3aa: CASSPGTDSNQPQHF; CDR3nt: TGTGCCAGCTCACCCGGGACAGATAGCAATCAGCCCCAGCATTTT
abundance: NA; d_gene: TRBD2; j_gene: TRBJ2-1; v_gene: TRBV3-1/TRBV3-2; CDR3aa: CASSQTRLAGEQFF; CDR3nt: TGTGCCAGCAGCCAAACAAGACTAGCTGGTGAGCAGTTCTTC
abundance: NA; d_gene: NA; j_gene: TRBJ2-5; v_gene: TRBV5-6; CDR3aa: CASSWAGQGETQYF; CDR3nt: TGTGCCAGCAGCTGGGCAGGCCAGGGAGAGACCCAGTACTTC
abundance: NA; d_gene: TRBD1; j_gene: TRBJ2-7; v_gene: TRBV6-2/TRBV6-3; CDR3aa: CASSQTGVYEQYF; CDR3nt: TGTGCCAGCAGTCAGACAGGGGTTTACGAGCAGTACTTC
abundance: NA; d_gene: NA; j_gene: TRBJ2-5; v_gene: TRBV18; CDR3aa: CASSPPAGAIETQYF; CDR3nt: TGTGCCAGCTCACCACCAGCAGGGGCCATTGAGACCCAGTACTTC
abundance: NA; d_gene: TRBD2; j_gene: TRBJ2-7; v_gene: TRBV5-1; CDR3aa: CASSSAGTSPHEQYF; CDR3nt: TGCGCCAGCAGCTCCGCCGGGACTAGCCCCCACGAGCAGTACTTC
abundance: few; d_gene: TRBD2; j_gene: TRBJ2-2; v_gene: TRBV2; CDR3aa: CASGKLAGGRTGELFF; CDR3nt: TGTGCCAGCGGAAAACTAGCGGGGGGGCGCACCGGGGAGCTGTTTTTT
abundance: once; d_gene: TRBD1; j_gene: TRBJ1-1; v_gene: TRBV30; CDR3aa: CAGDRGSTEAFF; CDR3nt: TGTGCCGGAGACAGGGGGAGCACTGAAGCTTTCTTT
abundance: NA; d_gene: NA; j_gene: TRBJ1-4; v_gene: TRBV5-6; CDR3aa: CASREGEKLFF; CDR3nt: TGTGCCAGCAGAGAGGGTGAAAAACTGTTTTTT
abundance: NA; d_gene: TRBD2; j_gene: TRBJ2-3; v_gene: TRBV28; CDR3aa: CASSLASGGGRDTQYF; CDR3nt: TGTGCCAGCAGTTTAGCTAGCGGGGGGGGACGAGATACGCAGTATTTT
abundance: NA; d_gene: NA; j_gene: TRBJ2-7; v_gene: TRBV29-1; CDR3aa: CSVDFPGAGEQYF; CDR3nt: TGCAGCGTTGATTTCCCGGGCGCGGGGGAGCAGTACTTC
abundance: NA; d_gene: TRBD2; j_gene: TRBJ2-3; v_gene: TRBV2; CDR3aa: CASSSRQLLAADTQYF; CDR3nt: TGTGCCAGCAGTAGCAGGCAGCTTCTAGCGGCAGATACGCAGTATTTT
abundance: NA; d_gene: NA; j_gene: TRBJ1-1; v_gene: TRBV27; CDR3aa: CASSLQGTEAFF; CDR3nt: TGTGCCAGCAGTCTACAGGGTACTGAAGCTTTCTTT
abundance: NA; d_gene: TRBD1; j_gene: TRBJ2-7; v_gene: TRBV27; CDR3aa: CASSLSGQGFYEQYF; CDR3nt: TGTGCCAGCAGTTTATCTGGACAGGGGTTTTACGAGCAGTACTTC
abundance: NA; d_gene: NA; j_gene: TRBJ2-7; v_gene: TRBV7-3; CDR3aa: CASSLSGDPGEQYF; CDR3nt: TGTGCCAGCAGCTTATCGGGGGACCCGGGGGAGCAGTACTTC
abundance: NA; d_gene: TRBD1; j_gene: TRBJ1-6; v_gene: TRBV5-5; CDR3aa: CASSRDDRGSPLHF; CDR3nt: TGTGCCAGCAGCCGCGACGACAGGGGTTCACCCCTCCACTTT
abundance: NA; d_gene: NA; j_gene: TRBJ1-2; v_gene: TRBV30; CDR3aa: CACAPDRSYGYTF; CDR3nt: TGTGCCTGCGCTCCCGACAGGTCTTATGGCTACACCTTC
abundance: NA; d_gene: NA; j_gene: TRBJ1-4; v_gene: TRBV30; CDR3aa: CAWSVSEKLFF; CDR3nt: TGTGCCTGGAGTGTGAGCGAAAAACTGTTTTTT
abundance: once; d_gene: NA; j_gene: TRBJ1-4; v_gene: TRBV28; CDR3aa: CASSPWTWGFSTNEKLFF; CDR3nt: TGTGCCAGCAGTCCCTGGACATGGGGCTTTTCTACTAATGAAAAACTGTTTTTT
abundance: NA; d_gene: NA; j_gene: TRBJ2-1; v_gene: TRBV7-2; CDR3aa: CASSLVQINEQFF; CDR3nt: TGTGCCAGCAGCTTAGTTCAGATAAATGAGCAGTTCTTC
abundance: NA; d_gene: NA; j_gene: TRBJ1-5; v_gene: TRBV27; CDR3aa: CASSFGGANQPQHF; CDR3nt: TGTGCCAGCAGTTTTGGGGGGGCCAATCAGCCCCAGCATTTT
abundance: once; d_gene: TRBD1; j_gene: TRBJ1-2; v_gene: TRBV14; CDR3aa: CASSQDGGQGGYGYTF; CDR3nt: TGTGCCAGCAGCCAAGATGGGGGACAGGGGGGCTATGGCTACACCTTC
abundance: once; d_gene: NA; j_gene: TRBJ2-5; v_gene: TRBV7-9; CDR3aa: CASSFGLWDQETQYF; CDR3nt: TGTGCCAGCAGCTTCGGACTGTGGGATCAAGAGACCCAGTACTTC
abundance: NA; d_gene: NA; j_gene: TRBJ1-3; v_gene: TRBV11-3; CDR3aa: CASSQPRWGNTIYF; CDR3nt: TGTGCCAGCAGCCAACCACGGTGGGGAAACACCATATATTTT
abundance: few; d_gene: TRBD1; j_gene: TRBJ2-7; v_gene: TRBV5-5; CDR3aa: CASSYWTGVGYEQYF; CDR3nt: TGTGCCAGCAGCTATTGGACAGGGGTTGGATACGAGCAGTACTTC
abundance: NA; d_gene: NA; j_gene: TRBJ2-7; v_gene: TRBV11-1; CDR3aa: CAVLRQGPRGKYF; CDR3nt: TGTGCCGTCCTGCGGCAGGGGCCTCGGGGTAAGTACTTC
abundance: NA; d_gene: NA; j_gene: TRBJ1-4; v_gene: TRBV28; CDR3aa: CASRDSATNEKLFF; CDR3nt: TGTGCCAGCCGAGACAGTGCAACTAATGAAAAACTGTTTTTT
abundance: once; d_gene: NA; j_gene: TRBJ2-3; v_gene: TRBV5-6; CDR3aa: CASSSRAGAGDTQYF; CDR3nt: TGTGCCAGCAGCTCTCGGGCAGGGGCTGGAGATACGCAGTATTTT
abundance: NA; d_gene: TRBD2; j_gene: TRBJ2-7; v_gene: TRBV3-1/TRBV3-2; CDR3aa: CASSSGGSDYEQYF; CDR3nt: TGTGCCAGCAGTAGCGGGGGGTCGGACTACGAGCAGTACTTC
abundance: NA; d_gene: TRBD1; j_gene: TRBJ2-7; v_gene: TRBV5-4; CDR3aa: CASSIGTGGLGLYEQYF; CDR3nt: TGTGCCAGCAGCATAGGGACAGGGGGTTTGGGTCTGTACGAGCAGTACTTC
abundance: NA; d_gene: NA; j_gene: TRBJ2-5; v_gene: TRBV11-3; CDR3aa: CASSLDRETQYF; CDR3nt: TGTGCCAGCAGCTTAGATAGAGAGACCCAGTACTTC
abundance: NA; d_gene: NA; j_gene: TRBJ2-6; v_gene: TRBV11-3; CDR3aa: CASSLARGSGANVLTF; CDR3nt: TGTGCCAGCAGCTTAGCTCGAGGGTCCGGGGCCAACGTCCTGACTTTC
abundance: NA; d_gene: TRBD2; j_gene: TRBJ2-1; v_gene: TRBV11-2; CDR3aa: CASSLGAGGENEQFF; CDR3nt: TGTGCCAGCAGCTTAGGAGCGGGGGGGGAGAATGAGCAGTTCTTC
abundance: NA; d_gene: NA; j_gene: TRBJ1-2; v_gene: TRBV6-5; CDR3aa: CASSSGVLGYTF; CDR3nt: TGTGCCAGCAGTTCAGGGGTTTTAGGCTACACCTTC
abundance: NA; d_gene: TRBD2; j_gene: TRBJ2-1; v_gene: TRBV5-5; CDR3aa: CASSLRLAGSYNEQFF; CDR3nt: TGTGCCAGCAGCTTAAGACTAGCGGGGTCTTACAATGAGCAGTTCTTC
abundance: NA; d_gene: TRBD1; j_gene: TRBJ2-6; v_gene: TRBV19; CDR3aa: CASSPQGARGANVLTF; CDR3nt: TGTGCCAGTAGTCCTCAGGGGGCAAGGGGGGCCAACGTCCTGACTTTC
abundance: NA; d_gene: NA; j_gene: TRBJ1-6; v_gene: TRBV28; CDR3aa: CASSPNPRWAAGSSYNSPLHF; CDR3nt: TGTGCCAGCAGCCCAAACCCGCGATGGGCCGCCGGGAGCTCCTATAATTCACCCCTCCACTTT
abundance: NA; d_gene: TRBD2; j_gene: TRBJ2-1; v_gene: TRBV7-2; CDR3aa: CASSSQRGGYNEQFF; CDR3nt: TGTGCCAGCAGCTCACAGCGGGGGGGCTACAATGAGCAGTTCTTC
abundance: NA; d_gene: NA; j_gene: TRBJ1-1; v_gene: TRBV4-1; CDR3aa: CASSQDRAGRTEAFF; CDR3nt: TGCGCCAGCAGCCAAGATCGGGCAGGGAGGACTGAAGCTTTCTTT
abundance: NA; d_gene: TRBD1; j_gene: TRBJ1-4; v_gene: TRBV3-1/TRBV3-2; CDR3aa: CASGTATTNEKLFF; CDR3nt: TGTGCCAGCGGGACAGCTACAACTAATGAAAAACTGTTTTTT
abundance: NA; d_gene: TRBD1; j_gene: TRBJ2-5; v_gene: TRBV19; CDR3aa: CASSMIQGARETQYF; CDR3nt: TGTGCCAGTAGTATGATACAGGGGGCGCGAGAGACCCAGTACTTC
abundance: few; d_gene: NA; j_gene: TRBJ2-7; v_gene: TRBV4-3; CDR3aa: CASSHPYYEQYF; CDR3nt: TGCGCCAGCAGCCATCCCTATTACGAGCAGTACTTC
abundance: NA; d_gene: NA; j_gene: TRBJ2-3; v_gene: TRBV4-1; CDR3aa: CASSQDWAGTSTDTQYF; CDR3nt: TGCGCCAGCAGCCAAGATTGGGCGGGTACTAGCACAGATACGCAGTATTTT
abundance: NA; d_gene: NA; j_gene: TRBJ2-3; v_gene: TRBV12-5; CDR3aa: CASGFPSPPDTQYF; CDR3nt: TGTGCTAGTGGTTTCCCTAGCCCCCCAGATACGCAGTATTTT
abundance: NA; d_gene: TRBD1; j_gene: TRBJ2-7; v_gene: TRBV6-6; CDR3aa: CASRPRDSSYEQYF; CDR3nt: TGTGCCAGCAGGCCCCGGGACAGCTCCTACGAGCAGTACTTC
abundance: NA; d_gene: TRBD2; j_gene: TRBJ2-5; v_gene: TRBV19; CDR3aa: CASSHELAGDLGETQYF; CDR3nt: TGTGCCAGTAGTCACGAACTAGCGGGGGATTTAGGGGAGACCCAGTACTTC
abundance: NA; d_gene: NA; j_gene: TRBJ2-5; v_gene: TRBV29-1; CDR3aa: CSVEDLGARSYETQYF; CDR3nt: TGCAGCGTTGAAGATTTGGGGGCGCGATCTTACGAGACCCAGTACTTC
abundance: once; d_gene: NA; j_gene: TRBJ2-1; v_gene: TRBV27; CDR3aa: CASNPGGKPDNEQFF; CDR3nt: TGTGCCAGCAACCCTGGGGGGAAACCCGACAATGAGCAGTTCTTC
abundance: NA; d_gene: NA; j_gene: TRBJ1-5; v_gene: TRBV19; CDR3aa: CASYRPESQHF; CDR3nt: TGTGCCAGTTATAGGCCGGAGTCCCAGCATTTT
abundance: NA; d_gene: NA; j_gene: TRBJ1-6; v_gene: TRBV6-5; CDR3aa: CASSYSNGDDSPLHF; CDR3nt: TGTGCCAGCAGTTACTCGAACGGGGATGATTCACCCCTCCACTTT
abundance: NA; d_gene: TRBD2; j_gene: TRBJ2-3; v_gene: TRBV5-4; CDR3aa: CASSLRLAGGLSNTDTQYF; CDR3nt: TGTGCCAGCAGCTTGAGGCTAGCGGGGGGGCTTTCAAACACAGATACGCAGTATTTT
abundance: NA; d_gene: NA; j_gene: TRBJ1-3; v_gene: TRBV10-1; CDR3aa: CASTPGQTIYF; CDR3nt: TGCGCCAGCACCCCTGGGCAGACCATATATTTT